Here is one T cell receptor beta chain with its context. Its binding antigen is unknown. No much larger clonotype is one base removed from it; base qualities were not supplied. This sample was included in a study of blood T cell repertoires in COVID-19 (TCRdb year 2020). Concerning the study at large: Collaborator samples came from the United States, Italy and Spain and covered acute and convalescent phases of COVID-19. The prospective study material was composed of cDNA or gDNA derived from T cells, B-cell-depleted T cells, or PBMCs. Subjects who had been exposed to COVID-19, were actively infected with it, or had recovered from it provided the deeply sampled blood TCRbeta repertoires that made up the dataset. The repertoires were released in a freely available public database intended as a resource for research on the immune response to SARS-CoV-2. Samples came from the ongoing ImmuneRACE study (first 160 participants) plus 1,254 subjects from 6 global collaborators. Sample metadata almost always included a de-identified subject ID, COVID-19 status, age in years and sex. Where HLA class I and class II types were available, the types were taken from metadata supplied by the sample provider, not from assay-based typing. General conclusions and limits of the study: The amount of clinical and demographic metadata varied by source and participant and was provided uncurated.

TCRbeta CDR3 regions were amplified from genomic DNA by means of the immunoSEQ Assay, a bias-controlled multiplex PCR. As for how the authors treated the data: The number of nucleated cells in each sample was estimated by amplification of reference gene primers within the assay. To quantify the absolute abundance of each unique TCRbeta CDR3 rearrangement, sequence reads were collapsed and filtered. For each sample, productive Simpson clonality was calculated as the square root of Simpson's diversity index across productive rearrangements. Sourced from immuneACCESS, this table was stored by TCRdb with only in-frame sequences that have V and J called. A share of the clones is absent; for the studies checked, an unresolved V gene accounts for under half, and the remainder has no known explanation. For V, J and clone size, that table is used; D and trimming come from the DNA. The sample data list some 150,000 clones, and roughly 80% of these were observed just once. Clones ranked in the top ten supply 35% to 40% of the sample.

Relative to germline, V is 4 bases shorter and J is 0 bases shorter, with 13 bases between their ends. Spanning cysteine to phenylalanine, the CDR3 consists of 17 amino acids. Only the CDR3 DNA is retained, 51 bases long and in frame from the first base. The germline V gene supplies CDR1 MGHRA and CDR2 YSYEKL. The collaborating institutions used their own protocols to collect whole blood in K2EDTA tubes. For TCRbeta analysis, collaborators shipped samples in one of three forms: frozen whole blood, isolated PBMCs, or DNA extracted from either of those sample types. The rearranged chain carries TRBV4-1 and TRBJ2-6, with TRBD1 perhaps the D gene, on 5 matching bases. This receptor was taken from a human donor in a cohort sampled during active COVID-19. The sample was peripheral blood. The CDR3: CASSPQGRISGANVLTF. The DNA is TGCGCCAGCAGCCCTCAGGGTCGCATCTCTGGGGCCAACGTCCTGACTTTC.